This T cell receptor beta chain was found in a study of cytomegalovirus exposure and HLA in healthy donors. Whole-study context: Among the approximately 400 genotyped donors, 70% to 85% were placed in the Caucasian-associated ancestry cluster.

13 Jbeta primers and 60 Vbeta primers were used for the PCR. The method was immunoSEQ multiplex PCR; TCRdb's version includes in-frame clones alone and lacks a portion of them. This sample carries under 200,000 clones, 78% of them seen once, and the ten largest clones take roughly 13%. About this clone: Its antigen is unidentified.

Regarding the study as a whole: Among the sequence variants, a highly shared cluster was likely an artifact of sequencing.

Sequencing input: PBMCs. The source of this sequence is a woman aged 25 to 39 in good health and CMV-seropositive.

The CDR3 here is CASSLSTSGSTDTQYF. The CDR3 coding sequence is TGCGCCAGCAGCTTGTCGACTAGCGGAAGCACAGATACGCAGTATTTT. The chain employs TRBV5-1 and TRBJ2-3; the match to TRBD2 covers 9 bases. V shed 1 base, J shed 0 bases, and the junction held 3 bases outside the gene matches. Germline V CDR1 and CDR2: SGHRS, YFSETQ. The length of the CDR3 is 16 residues.